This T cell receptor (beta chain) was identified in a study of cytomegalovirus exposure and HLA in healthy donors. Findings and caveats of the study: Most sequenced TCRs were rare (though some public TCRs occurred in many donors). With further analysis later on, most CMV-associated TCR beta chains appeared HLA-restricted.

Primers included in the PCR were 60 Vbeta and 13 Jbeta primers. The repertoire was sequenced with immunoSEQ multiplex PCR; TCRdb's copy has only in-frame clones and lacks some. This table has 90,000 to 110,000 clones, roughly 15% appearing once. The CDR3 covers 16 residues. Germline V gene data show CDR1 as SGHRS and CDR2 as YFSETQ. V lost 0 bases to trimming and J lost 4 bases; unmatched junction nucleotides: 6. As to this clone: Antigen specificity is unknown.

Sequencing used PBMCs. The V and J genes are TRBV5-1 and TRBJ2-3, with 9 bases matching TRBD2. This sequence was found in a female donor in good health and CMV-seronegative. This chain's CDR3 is CASSLDGGRAPDTQYF. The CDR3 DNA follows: TGCGCCAGCAGCTTGGATGGCGGGAGGGCCCCAGATACGCAGTATTTT. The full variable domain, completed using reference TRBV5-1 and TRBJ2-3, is KAGVTQTPRYLIKTRGQQVTLSCSPISGHRSVSWYQQTPGQGLQFLFEYFSETQRNKGNFPGRFSGRQFSNSRSEMNVSTLELGDSALYLCASSLDGGRAPDTQYFGPGTRLTVL.